This TCR beta chain originates from a study of cytomegalovirus exposure and HLA in healthy donors. Study outcomes and limitations: From TCR beta sequences, most subjects' HLA-A and HLA-B alleles were reportedly predicted accurately.

Vbeta (60) and Jbeta (13) primers were used in the PCR. Using immunoSEQ multiplex PCR, the repertoire was profiled, and TCRdb retains in-frame clones only, with some absent. This sample's table reports some 130,000 clones. V was shortened by 7 bases and J by 7 bases, with 14 bases between the two germline ends. This CDR3 is 13 amino acids long. The germline CDR1 and CDR2 sequences are MNHNY and SVGAGI (reference sequence). Comments on this clone: Its matching antigen is unknown.

Specimen: PBMCs. This rearrangement joins TRBV6-6 to TRBJ1-5; possible D gene TRBD1, 6 bases. This receptor was taken from a man aged 18 to 29 in good health and CMV-seronegative. CDR3 sequence: CASNNRAGQPQHF. CDR3 nucleotide sequence: TGTGCCAGCAACAACAGGGCAGGCCAGCCCCAGCATTTT.